This TCR beta chain was documented in a study of blood T cell repertoires in COVID-19. Study-level background: Acute and convalescent COVID-19 specimens originated in the United States, Italy and Spain. Sources were T cells, B-cell-depleted T cells, or PBMCs; the material itself was cDNA or gDNA.

The CDR3 extends over 16 amino acids. Between the trimmed V and J ends, which lost 4 bases and 5 bases, there was a span of 17 bases. CDR1 LGHNA and CDR2 YSLEER come from the germline V gene. In the original workflow: Amplification with reference gene primers provided the estimates of nucleated cell counts. Clones were sequenced by immunoSEQ multiplex PCR, and TCRdb holds only the in-frame ones, with some missing. D and trimming were read from the DNA, whereas the V and J calls and clone size are those reported in that table. The sample holds about 74,000 clones, approximately 84% seen once. V usage is TRBV4-3 and J usage is TRBJ1-4, with a possible D match to TRBD1 (5 bases). Source material: peripheral blood. The clonotype was recovered from a man in his 70s with acute or convalescent COVID-19. The DNA of the CDR3 is TGCGCCAGCAGCCCGAGTTTGGGGCGACCGAATGAAAAACTGTTTTTT. Translated, it gives CASSPSLGRPNEKLFF.